This TCR beta chain appears in the sequencing data of a study of shared clonotypes between healthy human individuals. The study's findings and limits: Although depth was large, rarefaction showed that sequencing of the sorted subsets was incomplete.

The V gene lost 5 bases and the J gene lost 11 bases, with 15 bases spanning the gap. This CDR3 has 12 residues. Per germline, CDR1 SGHTA and CDR2 FQGNSA. As processed by the authors: Junction-only sequences without quality scores were provided by ImmunoSEQ, so filtering was different. Produced via immunoSEQ multiplex PCR; TCRdb's table is partial and in-frame only. V and J calls and clone size come straight from that table; D and trimming were deduced from the DNA. Among approximately 1.1 million clones, 75% to 85% were seen once, and the ten largest hold 0.4% to 0.55%. As concerns this clone: What it recognizes is unknown.

The gene calls are TRBV7-2 and TRBJ1-1; D may be TRBD1 (5 bases). The sequence was obtained from a man aged 18 to 30 in good health. Some clones in this sample may be carry-over from other donors' samples. The sequencing sample was made of memory CD4+ T cells from PBMCs. The subset here: CD45RA-negative fraction. The CDR3 DNA reads as TGTGCCAGCAGCCGCGTAGGGGTTGTGGCTTTCTTT. Encoded protein: CASSRVGVVAFF.